The entry below gives a single T cell receptor beta chain sequence along with its context. This entry is derived from a study of blood T cell repertoires in COVID-19. Germline loops: CDR1 MDHEN, CDR2 SYDVKM. V shed 4 bases and J 6 bases; nucleotides not matched to a gene: 7. CDR3 length equals 15 residues. Sequenced by immunoSEQ multiplex PCR; TCRdb stores in-frame clones only, minus some. This sample has hundreds of thousands of clones; 80% to 90% occur once, and the top ten carry over 0.95%. The receptor was isolated from a man younger than 30 who had recovered from COVID-19. The chain links TRBV28 to TRBJ2-3, with 10 nucleotides matching TRBD1. The sequencing input was PBMCs or T cells enriched from blood (not recorded which). CDR3 coding DNA: TGTGCCAGCAGTTCCCTGGACAGGGGGAAGGATACGCAGTATTTT. Translation gives CASSSLDRGKDTQYF.